Listed below are T cell receptor beta chains from one sample, sequenced in a study of CD8 T cells in Susac syndrome. TCRdb recomputed calls from the immunoSEQ multiplex PCR reads with MiXCR, one row per CDR3 protein. The repertoire has approximately 300,000 distinct CDR3 sequences, almost 85% of them found once; the top ten carry around 0.2%. Sequences were obtained from CD8+ T cells from PBMCs. The receptors come from a human donor with multiple sclerosis. Both conserved end residues are part of each CDR3. The order of the fields is J gene, D gene, clone size, V gene, CDR3 DNA, CDR3 protein. D genes are given only for firm matches. Some rows have no size entry. The others give once, few or many, or a class for an expanded clone.

>TRBJ2-1|TRBD2|.|TRBV30
TGTGCCTGGGGGGAACTAGCGGATCTGAATGAGCAGTTCTTC
CAWGELADLNEQFF
>TRBJ1-1|.|.|TRBV27
TGTGCCAGCAGTTCCACCTCCAGCTATAAGGGAACTGAAGCTTTCTTT
CASSSTSSYKGTEAFF
>TRBJ1-5|TRBD1|once|TRBV28
TGTGCCAGCAGTGACCAGGGACAGGGCAATCAGCCCCAGCATTTT
CASSDQGQGNQPQHF
>TRBJ2-7|.|.|TRBV28
TGTGCCAGCAGTCCCCCGCAGGAGGTGGGGGAGCAGTACTTC
CASSPPQEVGEQYF
>TRBJ2-3|.|.|TRBV4-1
TGCGCCAGCAGCCACGAGCGGAGCACAGATACGCAGTATTTT
CASSHERSTDTQYF
>TRBJ2-1|.|.|TRBV6-2/TRBV6-3
TGTGCCAGCAGTTACACAGGTTTCCATGAGCAGTTCTTC
CASSYTGFHEQFF
>TRBJ2-1|TRBD1|.|TRBV5-1
TGCGCCAGCAGCCCAGGGGGACAGGACATCTACAATGAGCAGTTCTTC
CASSPGGQDIYNEQFF
>TRBJ1-1|.|.|TRBV27
TGTGCCAGCAGTTTTATCGGGGGGGGCCCCACTGAAGCTTTCTTT
CASSFIGGGPTEAFF
>TRBJ1-5|.|.|TRBV30
TGTGCCTGGAGCTTGGGGGGTGGGCATCAGCCCCAGCATTTT
CAWSLGGGHQPQHF
>TRBJ1-1|.|.|TRBV7-9
TGTGCCAGCAGCTTAGGGCCTCTAGAAGTCACTGAAGCTTTCTTT
CASSLGPLEVTEAFF
>TRBJ2-7|.|.|TRBV20-1
TGCAGTGATTTTGACGACAGGCCTTCCTACGAGCAGTACTTC
CSDFDDRPSYEQYF
>TRBJ2-1|.|.|TRBV20-1
TGCAGTGCTAGAGATGTTCCGAGCTCCTACAATGAGCAGTTCTTC
CSARDVPSSYNEQFF
>TRBJ2-1|.|.|TRBV4-1
TGCGCCAGCAGCCAAGACGCGCCCTCCTACAATGAGCAGTTCTTC
CASSQDAPSYNEQFF
>TRBJ1-1|.|.|TRBV10-3
TGTGCCATCAGAACGGCGAACACTGAAGCTTTCTTT
CAIRTANTEAFF
>TRBJ1-2|.|.|TRBV30
TGTGCCTGGAGGCAGGGAAATGGCTACACCTTC
CAWRQGNGYTF
>TRBJ1-1|.|few|TRBV15
TGTGCCACCAGCAGAGATTCACTGCGCGGAGGGCCTGGGAACACTGAAGCTTTCTTT
CATSRDSLRGGPGNTEAFF
>TRBJ2-1|.|once|TRBV19
TGTGCCAGTACCCAGCGGCTAGAATACTACAATGAGCAGTTCTTC
CASTQRLEYYNEQFF
>TRBJ1-5|.|few|TRBV20-1
TGCAGTGCTAGATACGGGGCACGGAGCAATCAGCCCCAGCATTTT
CSARYGARSNQPQHF
>TRBJ2-2|TRBD2|.|TRBV27
TGTGCCAGCAGTTCGGGACTACATACGAACACCGGGGAGCTGTTTTTT
CASSSGLHTNTGELFF
>TRBJ2-7|TRBD2|few|TRBV4-1
TGCGCCAGCAGCCAGATCGGCGGGAGCGGGTCCTACGAGCAGTACTTC
CASSQIGGSGSYEQYF
>TRBJ2-2|.|few|TRBV5-4
TGTGCCAGCAGCTTGTGGCAGAACACCGGGGAGCTGTTTTTT
CASSLWQNTGELFF
>TRBJ2-1|TRBD2|.|TRBV7-9
TGTGCCAGCAGCTCGTTGGGCGGGAGCTCCTACAATGAGCAGTTCTTC
CASSSLGGSSYNEQFF
>TRBJ1-2|TRBD1|.|TRBV29-1
TGCAGCGTCGGAGGGGTCTCGGACAGGGCCTATGGCTACACCTTC
CSVGGVSDRAYGYTF
>TRBJ2-1|.|.|TRBV12-3/TRBV12-4
TGTGCCAGCAGTTTTGGCGGGTCCAGCGATGAGCAGTTCTTC
CASSFGGSSDEQFF